Below are 14 T cell receptor beta chains sequenced from a single sample in a study of T cell responses to AZD1222 COVID-19 vaccine. Generated by immunoSEQ multiplex PCR, the TCRdb table keeps only in-frame clones and is missing some. The repertoire holds more than 100,000 clones, with 85% to 90% as singletons. The sequencing here drew on peripheral blood, taken on day 0 of AZD1222 vaccination. All receptors derive from an adult in good health.

V usage is TRBV24-1 and J usage is TRBJ2-1; the D gene could be TRBD1 or TRBD2 (7 bases each). The V and J ends lost 3 bases and 10 bases respectively, with 24 bases between them. CDR3 length: 17 amino acids. The V gene's germline CDR1 is KGHDR and CDR2 SFDVKD. The CDR3 loop is CATSDPGGGGSTEEQFF. The CDR3 bases are TGTGCCACCAGTGATCCCGGAGGGGGCGGGAGTACGGAGGAGCAGTTCTTC.

The chain has TRBV24-1 and TRBJ2-7; D gene ambiguous. Per the germline V gene, CDR1 is KGHDR and CDR2 is SFDVKD. V lost 6 bases to trimming and J lost 1 base, with 18 bases between them. This CDR3 has 16 residues. CDR3 sequence reads: CATSHSIRASSYEQYF. The CDR3 region has the DNA TGTGCCACCAGTCATTCCATTCGGGCTAGTTCCTACGAGCAGTACTTC.

This clone was picked up one time. V usage is TRBV7-6 and J usage is TRBJ2-7; D may be TRBD2 (5 bases). This CDR3 comprises 13 residues. Germline CDR1 reads SGHVS; CDR2 reads FNYEAQ. V lost 5 bases to trimming and J lost 6 bases, with 14 bases between them. The CDR3 loop is CASSAPTEGEQYF. DNA for the CDR3: TGTGCCAGCAGCGCCCCCACAGAGGGCGAGCAGTACTTC.

For this clone: This sample includes further DNA sequences coding for the same CDR3. The chain joins TRBV5-1 to TRBJ2-1; 10 bases line up with TRBD2. There are 15 residues in the CDR3. The junction had 4 bases not matched to a gene; V was cut back by 3 bases and J by 4 bases. In germline, CDR1 is SGHRS, CDR2 YFSETQ. Here the CDR3 DNA reads TGCGCCAGCAGCTCCGGGACTAGCGCTTACAATGAGCAGTTCTTC. This gives the protein CASSSGTSAYNEQFF.

The chain combines TRBV19 with TRBJ1-2, with D possibly TRBD1 on 5 matching bases. Germline V gene lookup returns CDR1 LNHDA and CDR2 SQIVND (reference sequence). This CDR3 region has 14 residues. V lost 6 bases and J lost 6, with 17 bases in between. CDR3 amino acids: CASSPGGAGDGYTF. The CDR3 region has the DNA TGTGCCAGTAGCCCGGGAGGGGCGGGGGATGGCTACACCTTC.

The rearrangement uses TRBV18 and TRBJ1-1, with D possibly matching TRBD1 (6 bases). Trimming shortened V by 2 bases and J by 0 bases, and 7 bases separated the two germline ends. This CDR3 is built from 14 residues. Germline V gene lookup returns CDR1 KGHSH and CDR2 LQKENI. CDR3 sequence (DNA): TGTGCCAGCTCACCAGGACAGCTGAACACTGAAGCTTTCTTT. Protein sequence: CASSPGQLNTEAFF.

This chain joins TRBV5-1 and TRBJ2-1; no clear D gene. Germline CDR1 is SGHRS and CDR2 is YFSETQ. There are 15 residues in the CDR3. The V and J ends lost 4 bases and 9 bases respectively, with 20 bases between them. CDR3 loop: CASSHQAAQHTEQFF. DNA for the CDR3: TGCGCCAGCAGCCACCAGGCGGCCCAGCACACTGAGCAGTTCTTC.

This rearrangement joins TRBV7-8 to TRBJ1-1, with unresolved D. V dropped 7 bases and J dropped 0 bases, with 3 bases sitting between them. Germline CDR1 reads SGHVS; CDR2 reads FQNEAQ. The CDR3 is 11 amino acids. The CDR3 DNA sequence: TGTGCCAGCAAGCTGAACACTGAAGCTTTCTTT. Its translation is CASKLNTEAFF.

CDR3 sequence reads: CASSLGGHSGQPQHF. CDR3 nucleotides: TGCGCCAGCAGCTTGGGGGGACACTCAGGCCAGCCCCAGCATTTT. V gene TRBV5-1 combines with J gene TRBJ1-5; possibly TRBD1 for D (6 bases). There are 15 residues in the CDR3. The V gene's germline CDR1 is SGHRS and CDR2 YFSETQ. Trimming removed 0 bases at V and 7 bases at J, with 14 bases between.

The J gene is TRBJ2-3, the V gene TRBV19; tentatively, D is TRBD2 (6 bases). The V end lost 6 bases, the J end lost 4 bases, and 14 bases lay between the germline ends. The CDR3 has 14 residues. CDR1 is LNHDA and CDR2 is SQIVND in the germline V gene (reference sequence). The CDR3 loop reads CASSQSGGADTQYF. CDR3 in DNA: TGTGCCAGTAGCCAAAGTGGAGGGGCAGATACGCAGTATTTT.

V gene TRBV6-6 combines with J gene TRBJ1-1; the D is unclear. Germline V gene lookup returns CDR1 MNHNY and CDR2 SVGAGI (reference sequence). The CDR3 loop spans 15 amino acids. V gave up 6 bases and J gave up 5 bases, with 19 bases separating them. The CDR3 DNA reads as TGTGCCAGCAGCTCGGCAGGTTACCAAGGGACTGAAGCTTTCTTT. This codes for CASSSAGYQGTEAFF.

DNA for the CDR3: TGTGCCAGAAGCTTAGCCGTGGGGGAGGAGAGCGCTGAAGCTTTCTTT. Its translation: CARSLAVGEESAEAFF. The chain uses TRBV7-5 and TRBJ1-1. TRBV7-5 represents a pseudogene. The length of the CDR3 is 16 residues.

The genes are TRBV11-2 and TRBJ1-1; D not certain. The CDR3 length is 13 residues. V was cut by 6 bases and J by 1 base, with 9 bases left in between. The germline gives CDR1 SGHAT, CDR2 FQNNGV. This chain's CDR3 is CASSYQENTEAFF. CDR3 DNA: TGTGCCAGCAGTTACCAGGAGAACACTGAAGCTTTCTTT.

The J gene is TRBJ2-1, the V gene TRBV3-1 (or the pseudogene TRBV3-2); 10 bases match TRBD1. This CDR3 has 14 amino acids. Losses at the gene ends were 10 bases for V and 6 bases for J; bases not matched to a gene: 9. The V gene's germline CDR1 is LGHDT and CDR2 YNNKEL (reference sequence). This chain's CDR3 is CATTRDRGLNEQFF. The DNA of the CDR3 is TGTGCCACAACCCGGGACAGGGGTCTCAATGAGCAGTTCTTC.